This T cell receptor beta chain derives from a study of blood T cell repertoires in COVID-19. Study background: T cells, B-cell-depleted T cells, or PBMCs supplied cDNA or gDNA.

Per the original data handling: It was from reference gene primer amplification that nucleated cell counts were estimated. Some clones are missing from TCRdb's copy, which holds only in-frame ones; the method was immunoSEQ multiplex PCR. The V and J calls and clone size are taken from that table; D and trimming were inferred from the DNA. The table lists 190,000 or so clones, 85% of them singletons, with around 20% in the top ten. In its sample, this clone was seen once. Cohorts were determined from participant-reported clinical history. Recovered Cohort 3 donors showed two negative PCRs, clearance, or symptom resolution. The source of this sequence is a man aged 35 to 55 who had recovered from COVID-19. Sequenced material: PBMCs or T cells enriched from blood (not recorded which).

The CDR3, as DNA: TGCGCCAGCAGCCAGACATTAGCGGGAGGAGGGTACACCGGGGAGCTGTTTTTT. It specifies CASSQTLAGGGYTGELFF. The J gene is TRBJ2-2, the V gene TRBV4-1; 10 bases line up with TRBD2. With V trimmed by 3 bases and J by 3 bases, 10 bases remained unmatched. The CDR3 contains 18 residues. CDR1 is MGHRA, CDR2 YSYEKL, per germline.